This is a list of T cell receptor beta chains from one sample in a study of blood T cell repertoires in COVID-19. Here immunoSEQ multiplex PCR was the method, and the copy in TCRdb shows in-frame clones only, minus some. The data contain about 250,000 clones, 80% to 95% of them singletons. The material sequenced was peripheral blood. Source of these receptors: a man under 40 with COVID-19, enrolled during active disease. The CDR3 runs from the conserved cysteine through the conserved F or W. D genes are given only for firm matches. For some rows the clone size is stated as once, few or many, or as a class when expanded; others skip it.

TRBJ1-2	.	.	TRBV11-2	CASSLGRDYGYTF	TGTGCCAGCAGCTTAGGCCGGGACTATGGCTACACCTTC
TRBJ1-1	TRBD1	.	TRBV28	CASSSYRTGDTEAFF	TGTGCCAGCAGTTCTTACCGGACAGGAGACACTGAAGCTTTCTTT
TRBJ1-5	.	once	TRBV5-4	CASSLAGVLNQPQHF	TGTGCCAGCAGCCTGGCGGGGGTCCTCAATCAGCCCCAGCATTTT
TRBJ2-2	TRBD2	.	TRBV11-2	CASSLVAGHRAGELFF	TGTGCCAGCAGCTTAGTAGCGGGACACAGGGCCGGGGAGCTGTTTTTT
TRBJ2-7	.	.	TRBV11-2	CASSPAGDAYEQYF	TGTGCCAGCAGCCCCGCAGGGGACGCCTACGAGCAGTACTTC
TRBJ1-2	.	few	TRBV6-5	CASRLAGVGSSGYTF	TGTGCCAGCAGGCTAGCCGGGGTGGGGAGCTCTGGCTACACCTTC
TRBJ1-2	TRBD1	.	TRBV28	CASSLFSQGAGYTF	TGTGCCAGCAGTTTATTTTCCCAGGGGGCTGGCTACACCTTC
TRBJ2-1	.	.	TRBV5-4	CASGGGAGYNEQFF	TGTGCCAGCGGAGGGGGGGCTGGTTACAATGAGCAGTTCTTC
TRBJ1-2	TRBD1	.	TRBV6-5	CASSLTGGGNYGYTF	TGTGCCAGCAGCCTCACAGGGGGCGGTAACTATGGCTACACCTTC
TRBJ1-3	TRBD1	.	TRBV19	CASSQGANGNTIYF	TGTGCCAGTAGCCAGGGGGCGAACGGAAACACCATATATTTT
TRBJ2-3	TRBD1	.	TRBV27	CASSPWTGIGTDTQYF	TGTGCCAGCAGTCCATGGACAGGGATAGGCACAGATACGCAGTATTTT
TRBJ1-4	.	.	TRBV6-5	CASSYQRGEGREKLFF	TGTGCCAGCAGTTACCAACGGGGGGAGGGACGAGAAAAACTGTTTTTT
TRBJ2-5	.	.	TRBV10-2	CASSPTQGQETQYF	TGCGCCAGCAGCCCCACTCAGGGGCAAGAGACCCAGTACTTC
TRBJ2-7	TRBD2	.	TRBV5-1	CASSPPRGSGGLHYEQYF	TGCGCCAGCAGCCCGCCCCGTGGTAGCGGGGGGTTGCATTACGAGCAGTACTTC
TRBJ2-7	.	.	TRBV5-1	CASSLGTVTLTYEQYF	TGCGCCAGCAGCTTGGGAACTGTAACTCTGACCTACGAGCAGTACTTC
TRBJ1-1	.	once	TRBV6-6	CASSQNQMNTEAFF	TGTGCCAGCAGTCAGAATCAGATGAACACTGAAGCTTTCTTT
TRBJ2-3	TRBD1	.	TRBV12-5	CASGTGTGYLTDTQYF	TGTGCTAGTGGCACCGGGACAGGTTATCTCACAGATACGCAGTATTTT
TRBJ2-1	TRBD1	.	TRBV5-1	CASSFGPGGSYNEQLF	TGCGCCAGCAGCTTTGGCCCAGGGGGCTCCTACAATGAGCAGCTCTTC
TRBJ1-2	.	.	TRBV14	CASSQDIRGQVYGYTF	TGTGCCAGCAGCCAAGATATCAGGGGACAAGTCTATGGCTACACCTTC
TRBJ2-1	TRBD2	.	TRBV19	CASRAGGKGNYNEQFF	TGTGCCAGTAGGGCGGGGGGCAAAGGAAATTACAATGAGCAGTTCTTC
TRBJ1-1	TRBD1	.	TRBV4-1	CASSIPGPGDRGHVEAFF	TGCGCCAGCAGCATACCCGGGCCGGGGGACAGGGGGCATGTTGAAGCTTTCTTT
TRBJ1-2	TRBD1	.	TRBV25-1	CASGGQGGFGYTF	TGTGCCTCTGGGGGGCAGGGGGGTTTCGGCTACACCTTC
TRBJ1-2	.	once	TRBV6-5	CASSHDRTNYGYTF	TGTGCCAGCAGTCATGACAGAACTAACTATGGCTACACCTTC
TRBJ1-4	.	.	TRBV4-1	CASSQTVATNEKLFF	TGCGCCAGCAGCCAAACGGTCGCAACTAATGAAAAACTGTTTTTT
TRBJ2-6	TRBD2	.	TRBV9	CASSAGLAENSGANVLTF	TGTGCCAGCAGCGCCGGACTAGCGGAAAACTCTGGGGCCAACGTCCTGACTTTC